This T cell receptor (beta chain) was obtained from a study of T cell repertoires in cytomegalovirus infection. Across the study: Both a matching HLA type and CMV infection were indicated by public TCR beta signatures.

TCRdb reprocessed the reads via MiXCR and lists one record per CDR3 protein. The sample lists just under 300,000 distinct CDR3 sequences; about 8.8% were seen once. In its sample, this clonotype was seen many times. Its cognate antigen is unknown. Study outcomes and limitations: Identification of carriers of CMV plus the relevant HLA was achieved through cumulative public TCR beta family frequency.

V lost 5 bases and J lost 5, with 12 bases in between. The germline V gene has CDR1 SGHAT and CDR2 FQDESV (reference sequence). The CDR3 runs to 13 residues. The source of this sequence is a human donor in good health (CMV status not recorded). Some clones in this sample may be carry-over from other donors' samples. The chain couples TRBV11-1 to TRBJ2-5; D may be TRBD1 or TRBD2 (5 bases each). Sequencing was carried out using PBMCs. This chain's CDR3 is CASSPRGRETQYF. CDR3 DNA sequence: TGTGCCAGCAGCCCCCGGGGACGGGAGACCCAGTACTTC. The full variable domain, with the rest looked up from reference TRBV11-1 and TRBJ2-5, is EAEVAQSPRYKITEKSQAVAFWCDPISGHATLYWYRQILGQGPELLVQFQDESVVDDSQLPKDRFSAERLKGVDSTLKIQPAELGDSAMYLCASSPRGRETQYFGPGTRLLVL.